The 32 T cell receptor beta chains below were found in one sample sequenced in a study of blood T cell repertoires in COVID-19. The repertoire was sequenced with immunoSEQ multiplex PCR; TCRdb's copy has only in-frame clones and lacks some. The profile covers about 87,000 clones, with over 75% appearing a single time and 3% taken by the ten largest. Source material: peripheral blood. These receptors were taken from a woman over 75 with COVID-19, enrolled during active disease.

The V and J genes are TRBV7-9 and TRBJ2-7; 9 nucleotides agree with TRBD2. V trimming: 4 bases; J trimming: 7 bases; junction bases outside the gene matches: 8. The CDR3 covers 14 residues. CDR1 is SEHNR, CDR2 FQNEAQ, per germline (reference sequence). The CDR3 DNA is TGTGCCAGCAGCTATAGCGGGAGTCGTGGGGAGCAGTACTTC. The encoded protein is CASSYSGSRGEQYF.

The V gene is TRBV3-1 (or the pseudogene TRBV3-2), the J gene TRBJ2-1; D uncertain. The length of the CDR3 is 14 residues. V lost 5 bases and J 0 bases, leaving 8 bases between the germline ends. Germline V gives CDR1 LGHDT, CDR2 YNNKEL (reference sequence). DNA for the CDR3: TGTGCCAGCAGCGTACTGAGCTCCTACAATGAGCAGTTCTTC. Protein: CASSVLSSYNEQFF.

The gene calls are TRBV28 and TRBJ2-7, with 7 nucleotides matching TRBD1. The germline gives CDR1 MDHEN, CDR2 SYDVKM. The length of the CDR3 is 14 residues. V was pared by 5 bases and J by 3 bases, with 7 bases of the junction left unmatched. The CDR3 protein is CASSRQGADYEQYF. CDR3 bases: TGTGCCAGCAGTAGACAGGGCGCGGACTACGAGCAGTACTTC. Full variable domain (outside the CDR3, taken from reference TRBV28 and TRBJ2-7): DVKVTQSSRYLVKRTGEKVFLECVQDMDHENMFWYRQDPGLGLRLIYFSYDVKMKEKGDIPEGYSVSREKKERFSLILESASTNQTSMYLCASSRQGADYEQYFGPGTRLTVT.

The chain joins TRBV29-1 to TRBJ2-5, with 16 bases fitting TRBD2. The V and J ends lost 3 bases and 5 bases, in that order; junction bases with no gene match: 6. The CDR3 contains 16 residues. Germline V lookup: CDR1 SQVTM, CDR2 ANQGSEA. CDR3 nucleotide sequence: TGCAGCGTTGAGGGACTAGCGGGGGGGCTTTGGGAGACCCAGTACTTC. Translated: CSVEGLAGGLWETQYF.

This chain uses TRBV2 with TRBJ2-1, with 7 bases aligning to TRBD2. The CDR3 is 15 amino acids. CDR1 is SNHLY, CDR2 FYNNEI, per germline. The V and J ends lost 7 bases and 0 bases, in that order; junction bases with no gene match: 6. Written as DNA, the CDR3 is TGTGCCAGCAAGAGAAGCGGGGACTCCTACAATGAGCAGTTCTTC. Translating it yields CASKRSGDSYNEQFF.

The gene calls are TRBV18 and TRBJ2-6, with 11 bases aligning to TRBD2. The V segment lost 6 bases and the J segment 4 bases; nucleotides outside the gene matches: 8. The CDR3 is 17 amino acids. Germline V gene sequence: CDR1 KGHSH, CDR2 LQKENI. This chain's CDR3 is CASSLLAGGAGANVLTF. CDR3 sequence (DNA): TGTGCCAGCTCCCTTCTAGCGGGAGGTGCCGGGGCCAACGTCCTGACTTTC.

The genes are TRBV28 and TRBJ2-1; the match to TRBD2 covers 13 bases. CDR1 is MDHEN, CDR2 SYDVKM, per germline. The CDR3 contains 16 residues. The J segment lost 7 bases and the V segment lost 6 bases, leaving 9 bases of the junction unmatched. CDR3 sequence: CASSPTGTSGNNEQFF. The CDR3 region has the DNA TGTGCCAGCAGCCCGACCGGGACTAGCGGGAATAATGAGCAGTTCTTC.

The CDR3 loop is CASSHAGQGNTEAFF. The CDR3 nucleotides are TGCGCCAGCAGCCACGCGGGACAGGGGAACACTGAAGCTTTCTTT. The V gene is TRBV4-1, the J gene TRBJ1-1; 9 bases fit TRBD1. Germline V gene sequence: CDR1 MGHRA, CDR2 YSYEKL. The CDR3 length is 15 residues. V was clipped by 3 bases and J by 1 base; unmatched bases: 3.

The chain uses TRBV6-5 and TRBJ2-7; D is perhaps TRBD1 (6 bases). V lost 0 bases and J 0 bases, leaving 12 bases between the germline ends. Per the germline V gene, CDR1 is MNHEY and CDR2 is SVGAGI. The CDR3 runs to 16 residues. The CDR3 here is CASSYSRTALSYEQYF. The CDR3 DNA follows: TGTGCCAGCAGTTACTCAAGGACAGCCCTCTCCTACGAGCAGTACTTC.

The rearrangement links TRBV5-1 to TRBJ1-1; D is uncertain. Looked up from germline, CDR1 is SGHRS and CDR2 is YFSETQ. The V and J ends lost 5 bases and 0 bases respectively, with 11 bases between them. CDR3 length equals 14 residues. CDR3 sequence reads: CASSLQDLNTEAFF. CDR3 nucleotide sequence: TGCGCCAGCAGTCTTCAGGACTTGAACACTGAAGCTTTCTTT.

This chain connects TRBV21-1 to TRBJ1-2. TRBV21-1 corresponds to a pseudogene. This CDR3 contains 15 residues. Here the CDR3 reads CASSKPKMLNYGYTF. CDR3 in DNA: TGTGCCAGCAGCAAACCTAAAATGCTTAACTATGGCTACACCTTC.

The count of this clone is one. V usage is TRBV28 and J usage is TRBJ2-6, with D maybe TRBD2 (6 bases). There are 15 residues in the CDR3. The germline V and J ends were trimmed by 6 bases and 0 bases, with 9 bases remaining between them. The germline CDR1 and CDR2 sequences are MDHEN and SYDVKM. This CDR3 is CASRPGGSGANVLTF. CDR3 coding DNA: TGTGCCAGCAGACCCGGGGGCTCTGGGGCCAACGTCCTGACTTTC.

This clone was seen a single time. The chain combines TRBV11-3 with TRBJ2-1, with D possibly TRBD2 on 6 matching bases. The V gene's germline CDR1 is SGHNT and CDR2 YENEEA. This CDR3 comprises 14 residues. V was shortened by 1 base and J by 7 bases, with 11 bases between the two germline ends. CDR3 loop: CASSLGRAGNEQFF. The CDR3 DNA is TGTGCCAGCAGCTTAGGGAGGGCCGGGAATGAGCAGTTCTTC. Full variable domain (outside the CDR3, taken from reference TRBV11-3 and TRBJ2-1): EAGVVQSPRYKIIEKKQPVAFWCNPISGHNTLYWYLQNLGQGPELLIRYENEEAVDDSQLPKDRFSAERLKGVDSTLKIQPAELGDSAVYLCASSLGRAGNEQFFGPGTRLTVL.

The rearrangement uses TRBV3-1 (or the pseudogene TRBV3-2) and TRBJ2-1; 9 bases line up with TRBD2. The germline CDR1 and CDR2 sequences are LGHDT and YNNKEL (reference sequence). Trimming cost V 1 base and J 4 bases; bases outside gene matches: 5. The CDR3 loop spans 16 amino acids. CDR3 region: CASSQATSGYYNEQFF. CDR3 nucleotides: TGTGCCAGCAGCCAAGCGACTAGCGGATATTACAATGAGCAGTTCTTC.

The V gene is TRBV28, the J gene TRBJ2-7; perhaps TRBD1 as D (5 bases). Per the germline V gene, CDR1 is MDHEN and CDR2 is SYDVKM. This CDR3 comprises 15 residues. V shed 6 bases and J shed 3 bases, with 18 bases lying between them. DNA for the CDR3: TGTGCCAGCAGATTACCCCTTTTAGACAGCTACGAGCAGTACTTC. This gives the protein CASRLPLLDSYEQYF.

This sequence joins TRBV10-3 and TRBJ2-5, with TRBD1 identical over 7 bases. Trimming cost V 6 bases and J 3 bases; bases outside gene matches: 10. This CDR3 has 15 amino acids. Germline lookup yields CDR1 ENHRY and CDR2 SYGVKD. CDR3 residues: CAISPQLGTEETQYF. As DNA, the CDR3 is TGTGCCATCAGCCCACAGCTCGGGACAGAAGAGACCCAGTACTTC.

The chain couples TRBV3-1 (or the pseudogene TRBV3-2) to TRBJ2-7, with 11 bases fitting TRBD2. The V gene end was trimmed by 7 bases and the J gene end by 1 base; junction bases not matched to a gene: 6. Germline CDR1 LGHDT, CDR2 YNNKEL (reference sequence). This CDR3 has 15 residues. CDR3 DNA sequence: TGTGCCAGCAACGTCACTAGCGGGAGTTCCTACGAGCAGTACTTC. It encodes CASNVTSGSSYEQYF.

The CDR3 region is CASSATTRVRGGYTF. As DNA, the CDR3 is TGTGCCAGCAGCGCGACGACTAGGGTGAGGGGTGGCTACACCTTC. V usage is TRBV9 and J usage is TRBJ1-2, with D perhaps TRBD1 (5 bases). The CDR3 extends over 15 amino acids. Germline lookup yields CDR1 SGDLS and CDR2 YYNGEE. V lost 3 bases and J 7 bases, leaving 19 bases between the germline ends.

The J gene is TRBJ1-1, the V gene TRBV6-5, with D maybe TRBD1 (5 bases). The CDR3 consists of 15 residues. Germline V CDR1 and CDR2: MNHEY, SVGAGI. Trimming pared 0 bases from V and 3 bases from J, leaving 11 bases between. CDR3 nucleotide sequence: TGTGCCAGCAGTTACTCGTGGGGGGTGGACACTGAAGCTTTCTTT. It specifies CASSYSWGVDTEAFF.

A single count supports this clone. The gene calls are TRBV27 and TRBJ1-4, with unresolved D. V was trimmed by 3 bases and J by 8 bases, leaving 10 bases between them. This CDR3 is 13 amino acids long. From germline, CDR1 is MNHEY and CDR2 SMNVEV (reference sequence). The CDR3 sequence: CASSFGPAEKLFF. The CDR3 nucleotides are TGTGCCAGCAGTTTTGGGCCGGCGGAAAAACTGTTTTTT.

This chain uses TRBV6-1 with TRBJ1-1, with a weak D call TRBD1 (5 bases). Germline V gene data show CDR1 as MNHNS and CDR2 as SASEGT. CDR3 length equals 14 residues. V was pared by 2 bases and J by 4 bases, with 11 bases between. The CDR3 DNA sequence: TGTGCCAGCAGTGAATTGACCGGGGGCACTGAAGCTTTCTTT. Its protein is CASSELTGGTEAFF.

The V and J genes are TRBV29-1 and TRBJ1-1, with a possible D match to TRBD1 (5 bases). The CDR3 is made up of 12 amino acids. Trimming took 4 bases from V and 5 from J, leaving 11 bases between them. CDR1 and CDR2 (germline): SQVTM, ANQGSEA. The CDR3 spells CSVGGAGTEAFF. DNA of the CDR3: TGCAGCGTTGGTGGGGCGGGAACTGAAGCTTTCTTT. Full variable domain (rest looked up from reference TRBV29-1 and TRBJ1-1): SAVISQKPSRDICQRGTSLTIQCQVDSQVTMMFWYRQQPGQSLTLIATANQGSEATYESGFVIDKFPISRPNLTFSTLTVSNMSPEDSSIYLCSVGGAGTEAFFGQGTRLTVV.

V is TRBV6-5 and J is TRBJ1-1; D gene uncertain. Germline CDR1 reads MNHEY; CDR2 reads SVGAGI. The CDR3 extends over 13 amino acids. Trimming removed 6 bases at V and 1 base at J, with 9 bases between. For the CDR3, the DNA is TGTGCCAGCAGAAGACTCAGGAACACTGAAGCTTTCTTT. The encoded protein is CASRRLRNTEAFF.

V is TRBV18 and J is TRBJ2-1; D perhaps matches TRBD2 (5 bases). The CDR3 runs 15 residues. V was cut by 3 bases and J by 4 bases, with 13 bases left in between. Germline CDR1 KGHSH, CDR2 LQKENI. As DNA, the CDR3 is TGTGCCAGCTCACCGGGGAGCTCGGGATACAATGAGCAGTTCTTC. The encoded protein is CASSPGSSGYNEQFF.

The gene calls are TRBV2 and TRBJ2-4, with D possibly TRBD2 on 5 matching bases. The CDR3 is made up of 16 amino acids. The germline gives CDR1 SNHLY, CDR2 FYNNEI. V shed 2 bases and J shed 3 bases, with 14 bases lying between them. The DNA for the CDR3 is TGTGCCAGCAGTGAATCTAGACTACTATTCAAAAACATTCAGTACTTC. Translated, it gives CASSESRLLFKNIQYF.

The chain employs TRBV2 and TRBJ2-4, with 9 bases fitting TRBD1. The CDR3 extends over 14 amino acids. V gave up 8 bases and J gave up 7 bases; unmatched junction bases: 9. The germline CDR1 and CDR2 sequences are SNHLY and FYNNEI. In DNA, the CDR3 is TGTGCCAGCGTCCCGGGACAGGGATGGAACATTCAGTACTTC. Its translation: CASVPGQGWNIQYF. Based on the CDR3 plus reference TRBV2 and TRBJ2-4, the full variable domain is EPEVTQTPSHQVTQMGQEVILRCVPISNHLYFYWYRQILGQKVEFLVSFYNNEISEKSEIFDDQFSVERPDGSNFTLKIRSTKLEDSAMYFCASVPGQGWNIQYFGAGTRLSVL.

This clone was counted a single time. In nucleotides, the CDR3 is TGTGCCAGCAGCGCTCCAGGGGGCGAGGGAGTCGGGGAGCTGTTTTTT. Protein product: CASSAPGGEGVGELFF. The J gene is TRBJ2-2, the V gene TRBV7-3, with TRBD1 matching over 8 bases. The CDR3 is 16 residues long. Looked up from germline, CDR1 is SGHTA and CDR2 is FQGTGA. The junction had 12 bases not matched to a gene; V was cut back by 5 bases and J by 7 bases. Filled out from reference TRBV7-3 and TRBJ2-2, the complete variable domain reads GAGVSQTPSNKVTEKGKYVELRCDPISGHTALYWYRQSLGQGPEFLIYFQGTGAADDSGLPNDRFFAVRPEGSVSTLKIQRTERGDSAVYLCASSAPGGEGVGELFFGEGSRLTVL.

This clone appeared once. CDR3 residues: CASSVTGTGGTEAFF. The CDR3 bases are TGCGCCAGCAGCGTGACCGGGACAGGGGGCACTGAAGCTTTCTTT. The genes are TRBV5-1 and TRBJ1-1; 11 bases match TRBD1. Germline V gene lookup returns CDR1 SGHRS and CDR2 YFSETQ. This CDR3 has 15 residues. V lost 4 bases and J lost 4; bases outside the gene matches: 6.

The chain couples TRBV10-3 to TRBJ2-7; D is possibly TRBD1 (5 bases). The germline V gene encodes CDR1 ENHRY and CDR2 SYGVKD. This CDR3 has 14 amino acids. V was shortened by 3 bases and J by 3 bases, with 12 bases between the two germline ends. The CDR3 is CAISDWTPHYEQYF. DNA for the CDR3: TGTGCCATCAGTGACTGGACACCCCACTACGAGCAGTACTTC.

V gene TRBV10-3 combines with J gene TRBJ2-4; 10 positions agree with TRBD1. Trimming removed 0 bases from V and 6 bases from J; junction bases left unmatched: 5. The CDR3 has 16 amino acids. The germline V gene has CDR1 ENHRY and CDR2 SYGVKD. The CDR3 DNA follows: TGTGCCATCAGTGAGTCGACAGGGGGCCGGAGAAACATTCAGTACTTC. The encoded protein is CAISESTGGRRNIQYF.

A few counts support this clone. The rearrangement links TRBV15 to TRBJ2-7; the D is unclear. The CDR3 contains 13 residues. The V gene lost 0 bases and the J gene lost 5 bases, with 8 bases spanning the gap. The germline V gene encodes CDR1 LNHNV and CDR2 YYDKDF (reference sequence). The CDR3 loop reads CATSRDPHHEQYF. The CDR3 coding sequence is TGTGCCACCAGCAGAGACCCACACCACGAGCAGTACTTC.

This clone was seen a few times. The chain carries TRBV5-6 and TRBJ1-2; 8 nucleotides agree with TRBD1. The CDR3 is 14 amino acids. The trim removed 5 bases at V and 5 bases at J, leaving 8 bases unmatched. Germline V gene data show CDR1 as SGHDT and CDR2 as YYEEEE. Here the CDR3 reads CASRTTGGSYGYTF. The DNA of the CDR3 is TGTGCCAGCAGGACCACAGGGGGTTCATATGGCTACACCTTC.